These 3 T cell receptor beta chains were all obtained from the same sample, sequenced in a study of post-analysis software for immune sequencing data. Each TCR beta cDNA library carried unique molecular identifiers. TCRdb re-called the PCR reads through MiXCR, storing one row per CDR3 protein. The sample yields around 770,000 distinct CDR3 sequences, roughly 46% seen once. No cognate antigen is known for these TCRs. Study-level points and caveats: With TRBV5-6, TRBV5-1 and TRBV20-1 included, 4 or 5 TRBV segments were more frequent in patients than in controls.

Sequencing was done on a sample of blood. The receptors originated from a girl aged 10-17 years with multiple sclerosis.

The V call is TRBV7-2, the J call TRBJ1-6; perhaps TRBD1 as D (5 bases). This CDR3 is built from 16 residues. V was clipped by 4 bases and J by 10 bases, with 20 bases between them. Germline CDR1 SGHTA, CDR2 FQGNSA. The CDR3 nucleotides read TGTGCCAGCAGCTCCACCAGGGCAGGGTTCGACTCACCCCTCCACTTT. It codes for CASSSTRAGFDSPLHF.

The chain employs TRBV25-1 and TRBJ2-7; D is unclear. Trimming left V 6 bases short and J 5 bases short, with 11 bases between. This CDR3 region has 12 residues. The germline CDR1 and CDR2 sequences are MGHDK and SYGVNS. The CDR3 DNA follows: TGTGCCAGCAGCCGAATCATTGACGAGCAGTACTTC. Amino acid sequence: CASSRIIDEQYF.

The chain combines TRBV7-2 with TRBJ2-4; 12 positions match TRBD1. The J call may be mistaken, given a closer DNA end match to TRBJ2-7. Germline CDR1 reads SGHTA; CDR2 reads FQGNSA. The CDR3 runs to 16 residues. The CDR3 region is CASSYTLGQGAYEQYF. For the CDR3, the DNA is TGTGCCAGCAGCTACACCCTGGGACAGGGGGCTTACGAGCAGTACTTC.